These T cell receptor beta chains were read from a single sample in a study of blood T cell repertoires in COVID-19. Assay used: immunoSEQ multiplex PCR; TCRdb lists only in-frame clones, some missing. Here the sample spans about 260,000 clones, 88% being singletons. The material sequenced was peripheral blood. The receptors come from a man in his sixties who had recovered from COVID-19. The CDR3 runs from the conserved cysteine through the conserved F or W. D genes are given only for firm matches. The size field is filled for only some rows; it gives once, few, many or a size class.

j_call d_call v_call clone_size cdr3_aa cdr3_nt
TRBJ2-5 TRBD1 TRBV14 NA CASSPTGVKTQYF TGTGCCAGCAGCCCCACAGGGGTGAAGACCCAGTACTTC
TRBJ1-2 TRBD1 TRBV4-2 once CASSQVGTGGIYGYTF TGTGCCAGCAGCCAAGTTGGGACAGGGGGTATCTATGGCTACACCTTC
TRBJ1-2 NA TRBV7-9 NA CATPRSRGNDGYTF TGTGCTACCCCAAGATCGCGGGGGAATGATGGCTACACCTTC
TRBJ1-2 TRBD1 TRBV27 NA CASSETGVTGYGYTF TGTGCCAGCAGTGAGACAGGGGTGACGGGGTATGGCTACACCTTC
TRBJ1-6 TRBD1 TRBV9 NA CASSVGTGGSVSPLHF TGTGCCAGCAGCGTAGGGACAGGGGGCTCCGTTTCACCCCTCCACTTT
TRBJ1-3 NA TRBV11-3 NA CASSFGGSGNTIYF TGTGCCAGCAGCTTTGGGGGGAGCGGAAACACCATATATTTT
TRBJ2-3 TRBD1 TRBV7-2 NA CASSLYPQGASDTQYF TGTGCCAGCAGCTTATACCCGCAGGGGGCCTCAGATACGCAGTATTTT
TRBJ1-4 NA TRBV5-1 NA CASSPSLNRGSTNEKLFF TGCGCCAGCAGCCCAAGCTTAAATCGAGGGAGTACTAATGAAAAACTGTTTTTT
TRBJ1-2 NA TRBV5-1 once CASSSGGRAGYGYTF TGCGCCAGCAGCTCCGGGGGTCGAGCTGGGTATGGCTACACCTTC
TRBJ2-3 TRBD1 TRBV24-1 NA CATSDSPGQGGDTQYF TGTGCCACCAGTGATAGCCCGGGACAGGGCGGAGATACGCAGTATTTT
TRBJ1-2 NA TRBV19 NA CASSPLADRKNGYTF TGTGCCAGTAGTCCTCTCGCCGACAGAAAAAATGGCTACACCTTC